This T cell receptor (beta chain) originates from a study of CD8 T cell repertoires and HIV-1 epitope variants. Study in general: Control wells had CMV/EBV/flu peptides, negative Ebola AY9, or no peptide. An uncultured baseline aliquot held 1M T cells. Study-level points and caveats: The assay identified only TCR beta chains of antigen-proliferating T cells. No clonotypes responded to the TAALDMSHF plasma variant; five or six recognized KF9, one HW9.

The germline gives CDR1 SGHNT, CDR2 YYREEE (reference sequence). This CDR3 is 13 amino acids long. Trimming took 4 bases from V and 3 from J, leaving 11 bases between them. Libraries were prepared by immunoSEQ multiplex PCR; TCRdb keeps only in-frame clonotypes and omits some of them. Of over 90,000 clones in the sample, almost 75% were seen once. Concerning this clone itself: What it binds is unknown.

The sample taken for sequencing was uncultured baseline CD8+ T cells from peripheral blood mononuclear cells (PBMCs). The J gene is TRBJ2-7, the V gene TRBV5-4; no definite D call. This receptor was obtained from a male donor with HIV. The CDR3 reads CASSRQNFYEQYF. CDR3 nucleotides: TGTGCCAGCAGCCGTCAAAATTTCTACGAGCAGTACTTC.